The clone carrying this T cell receptor (beta chain) was seen a handful of times. The antigen is not known. Germline V gene sequence: CDR1 MNHNS, CDR2 SASEGT. The CDR3 runs 17 residues. Trimming removed 3 bases from V and 0 bases from J; junction bases left unmatched: 4. Assay: immunoSEQ multiplex PCR; the TCRdb copy retains only in-frame clones and omits some. In the table there are 150,000 to 200,000 clones, around nine tenths of which are singletons. These data are taken from a study of cytomegalovirus exposure and HLA in healthy donors. The donors were members of the validation cohort, which comprised 120 subjects and was separate from the first cohort of 666 subjects. Study results and caveats: Generally TCR sequences proved uncommon, though certain public TCRs appeared in numerous donors.

This sequence originates from a woman aged 25 to 45 in good health and CMV-seronegative. V and J are TRBV6-1 and TRBJ1-6; 8 bases agree with TRBD1. What was sequenced was PBMCs. The CDR3 reads CASSDRGPSSYNSPLHF. In DNA, the CDR3 is TGTGCCAGCAGTGACAGGGGGCCGAGCTCCTATAATTCACCCCTCCACTTT.